The 21 T cell receptor beta chains reported below all come from one sample, sequenced in a study of blood T cell repertoires in COVID-19 (dated by TCRdb to 2018 to 2020). Library preparation was by the immunoSEQ multiplex PCR assay. The clones in this table, taken by TCRdb from immuneACCESS, are in-frame only. Not every clone is retained; where verified, under half of the shortfall comes from an unresolved V gene, and the cause of the rest is unknown. The sample table contains approximately 87,000 clones; only one count was recorded for 75% to 90% of them. Approximately 13% of the sample belongs to the ten largest clones. The sequencing input was peripheral blood. These TCRs come from a man in his sixties or seventies with active or convalescent COVID-19.

The chain recombines TRBV30 with TRBJ1-5; D may be TRBD1 (6 bases). The CDR3 is 16 residues long. Germline lookup yields CDR1 GTSNPN and CDR2 SVGIG (reference sequence). V was pared by 2 bases and J by 6 bases, with 20 bases between. CDR3 DNA sequence: TGTGCCTGGAGTTCGACAGGCCGGGAATTAGCTCAGCCCCAGCATTTT. The encoded protein is CAWSSTGRELAQPQHF.

The V call is TRBV6-5, the J call TRBJ2-7, with unresolved D. The CDR3 has 15 residues. From germline, CDR1 is MNHEY and CDR2 SVGAGI. V shed 0 bases and J shed 5 bases, with 14 bases lying between them. CDR3: CASSYSRHPEHEQYF. Written as DNA, the CDR3 is TGTGCCAGCAGTTACTCGAGGCACCCTGAGCACGAGCAGTACTTC.

The V gene is TRBV6-5, the J gene TRBJ1-1; 8 nucleotides agree with TRBD1. Germline V lookup: CDR1 MNHEY, CDR2 SVGAGI. CDR3 length: 15 residues. V lost 8 bases and J lost 5; bases outside the gene matches: 13. In DNA, the CDR3 is TGTGCCAGCGAGGGTAGGCAGGGGGCAGGAACTGAAGCTTTCTTT. The encoded protein is CASEGRQGAGTEAFF.

The chain links TRBV28 to TRBJ1-5; 7 nucleotides align to TRBD1. Germline-derived CDR1 and CDR2 are MDHEN and SYDVKM. This CDR3 is built from 13 residues. Losses at the gene ends were 6 bases for V and 5 bases for J; bases not matched to a gene: 4. CDR3 bases: TGTGCCAGCAGACCAGGGGGGTATCAGCCCCAGCATTTT. Translating it yields CASRPGGYQPQHF.

The chain recombines TRBV3-1 (or the pseudogene TRBV3-2) with TRBJ2-3; 10 bases map to TRBD2. CDR1 and CDR2 (germline): LGHDT, YNNKEL (reference sequence). V lost 0 bases and J lost 3; bases outside the gene matches: 9. CDR3 length equals 18 residues. In DNA, the CDR3 is TGTGCCAGCAGCCAAGAAGTACAAGGACTAGCGGTGACAGATACGCAGTATTTT. Its translation is CASSQEVQGLAVTDTQYF.

This chain uses TRBV4-3 with TRBJ1-1, with a possible D match to TRBD1 (5 bases). V gave up 0 bases and J gave up 3 bases, with 11 bases separating them. The CDR3 totals 15 residues. The V gene's germline CDR1 is LGHNA and CDR2 YSLEER. The CDR3, as DNA: TGCGCCAGCAGCCAAGAACACAGGCGATACACTGAAGCTTTCTTT. This translates into CASSQEHRRYTEAFF.

The gene calls are TRBV6-6 and TRBJ2-2; 11 bases are shared with TRBD1. Per germline, CDR1 MNHNY and CDR2 SVGAGI (reference sequence). The ends lost 4 bases at V and 3 bases at J; junction bases unmatched: 1. This CDR3 contains 15 residues. The CDR3 is CASSLGQGDTGELFF. CDR3 coding DNA: TGTGCCAGCAGTTTGGGACAGGGGGACACCGGGGAGCTGTTTTTT.

V usage is TRBV28 and J usage is TRBJ1-6, with 7 bases identical to TRBD1. Germline V gene sequence: CDR1 MDHEN, CDR2 SYDVKM. J lost 1 base, V lost 6 bases, and 3 bases had no gene match. The CDR3 is made up of 15 amino acids. CDR3: CASSSQGSYNSPLHF. The CDR3 nucleotides read TGTGCCAGCAGCTCACAGGGGTCCTATAATTCACCCCTCCACTTT.

The chain joins TRBV6-5 to TRBJ1-4, with D possibly being TRBD1 (5 bases). The CDR3 is 15 residues long. V was clipped by 6 bases and J by 1 base, with 12 bases between them. Germline assignment: CDR1 MNHEY and CDR2 SVGAGI. The CDR3 region has the DNA TGTGCCAGCAGGGCAGGGAAGGGAACTAATGAAAAACTGTTTTTT. It translates to CASRAGKGTNEKLFF.

V gene TRBV27 combines with J gene TRBJ1-2; TRBD1 matches 11 bases. This CDR3 region has 14 residues. The J segment lost 4 bases and the V segment lost 10 bases, leaving 8 bases of the junction unmatched. Germline values: CDR1 MNHEY, CDR2 SMNVEV (reference sequence). The CDR3 DNA reads TGTGCCACCTATACAGGGACAGGGGGCTATGGCTACACCTTC. It codes for CATYTGTGGYGYTF.

The chain couples TRBV2 to TRBJ1-2; 7 nucleotides align to TRBD1. The CDR3 is made up of 14 amino acids. V lost 6 bases and J lost 8; bases outside the gene matches: 12. Germline V gene sequence: CDR1 SNHLY, CDR2 FYNNEI. CDR3 amino acids: CASSGDSLSGGYTF. In nucleotides, the CDR3 is TGTGCCAGCAGCGGGGACAGTCTCTCGGGGGGCTACACCTTC. Based on the CDR3 plus reference TRBV2 and TRBJ1-2, the full variable domain is EPEVTQTPSHQVTQMGQEVILRCVPISNHLYFYWYRQILGQKVEFLVSFYNNEISEKSEIFDDQFSVERPDGSNFTLKIRSTKLEDSAMYFCASSGDSLSGGYTFGSGTRLTVV.

This chain connects TRBV24-1 to TRBJ1-1; D remains ambiguous. There are 13 residues in the CDR3. The germline V gene has CDR1 KGHDR and CDR2 SFDVKD. V lost 2 bases to trimming and J lost 5 bases, with 8 bases between them. CDR3 sequence (DNA): TGTGCCACCAGTGATTGGCAGGAAACTGAAGCTTTCTTT. Residues: CATSDWQETEAFF.

The chain carries TRBV2 and TRBJ1-1, with 8 bases that match TRBD1. The germline gives CDR1 SNHLY, CDR2 FYNNEI. CDR3 length: 14 residues. The junction had 12 bases not matched to a gene; V was cut back by 6 bases and J by 9 bases. DNA for the CDR3: TGTGCCAGCAGGGGGGGACAGGCAAGTCCCAAAGCTTTCTTT. Amino acids: CASRGGQASPKAFF.

The chain recombines TRBV6-5 with TRBJ2-1; possible D gene TRBD2, 6 bases. CDR3 size: 13 residues. Trimming stripped 0 bases from V and 12 bases from J, with 12 bases between. Germline V gene lookup returns CDR1 MNHEY and CDR2 SVGAGI. The chain's CDR3 is CASSYSTNGGQFF. CDR3 in DNA: TGTGCCAGCAGTTACTCGACTAACGGGGGGCAGTTCTTC.

V and J are TRBV6-4 and TRBJ1-2; 11 nucleotides agree with TRBD1. The CDR3 has 13 residues. Trimming cost V 6 bases and J 6 bases; bases outside gene matches: 3. Germline CDR1 reads MRHNA; CDR2 reads SNTAGT. CDR3 sequence reads: CASSRTGGDGYTF. The DNA for the CDR3 is TGTGCCAGCAGCAGGACAGGGGGCGATGGCTACACCTTC.

CDR3 amino acids: CASSEALGGARQPQHF. Written as DNA, the CDR3 is TGTGCCAGCAGTGAAGCGCTAGGGGGGGCTCGGCAGCCCCAGCATTTT. V is TRBV6-1 and J is TRBJ1-5, with a weak D call TRBD1 (6 bases). The CDR3 runs to 16 residues. Germline assignment: CDR1 MNHNS and CDR2 SASEGT. V was trimmed by 0 bases and J by 7 bases, leaving 16 bases between them.

The V gene is TRBV7-8, the J gene TRBJ2-1, with D perhaps matching TRBD1 (5 bases). V was trimmed by 5 bases and J by 9 bases, leaving 11 bases between them. CDR1 is SGHVS and CDR2 is FQNEAQ in the germline V gene. This CDR3 has 12 residues. CDR3 nucleotides: TGTGCCAGCAGCCCCAGGGTAGGTGAGCAGTTCTTC. It codes for CASSPRVGEQFF.

The gene calls are TRBV20-1 and TRBJ2-3, with TRBD2 matching 10 bases. There are 17 residues in the CDR3. Germline V gene data show CDR1 as DFQATT and CDR2 as SNEGSKA (reference sequence). V gave up 3 bases and J gave up 1 base; unmatched junction bases: 10. The CDR3 DNA sequence: TGCAGTGCTAGTACACCCTCCGGGACTAGCGGCACAGATACGCAGTATTTT. Its translation: CSASTPSGTSGTDTQYF.

The DNA of the CDR3 is TGTGCCAGCAGTTACGACAGGGGACAGACTAATGAAAAACTGTTTTTT. It specifies CASSYDRGQTNEKLFF. V gene TRBV6-5 combines with J gene TRBJ1-4, with 8 nucleotides matching TRBD1. Germline-derived CDR1 and CDR2 are MNHEY and SVGAGI. Unmatched junction bases numbered 4, after V lost 2 bases and J lost 2 bases. CDR3 length: 16 amino acids.

This chain uses TRBV27 with TRBJ2-1; a possible D gene is TRBD1 (6 bases). Germline V CDR1 and CDR2: MNHEY, SMNVEV (reference sequence). V was pared by 6 bases and J by 0 bases, with 6 bases between. The CDR3 covers 13 residues. The CDR3 DNA is TGTGCCAGCAGCAGGGGCTCCTACAATGAGCAGTTCTTC. This translates into CASSRGSYNEQFF.

The chain has TRBV19 and TRBJ1-2, with 7 nucleotides matching TRBD1. There are 15 residues in the CDR3. Losses at the gene ends were 4 bases for V and 7 bases for J; bases not matched to a gene: 12. Per the germline V gene, CDR1 is LNHDA and CDR2 is SQIVND (reference sequence). CDR3 amino acids: CASSTRIQGTGGYTF. The CDR3 nucleotides are TGTGCCAGTAGTACCCGTATACAGGGGACCGGTGGCTACACCTTC.